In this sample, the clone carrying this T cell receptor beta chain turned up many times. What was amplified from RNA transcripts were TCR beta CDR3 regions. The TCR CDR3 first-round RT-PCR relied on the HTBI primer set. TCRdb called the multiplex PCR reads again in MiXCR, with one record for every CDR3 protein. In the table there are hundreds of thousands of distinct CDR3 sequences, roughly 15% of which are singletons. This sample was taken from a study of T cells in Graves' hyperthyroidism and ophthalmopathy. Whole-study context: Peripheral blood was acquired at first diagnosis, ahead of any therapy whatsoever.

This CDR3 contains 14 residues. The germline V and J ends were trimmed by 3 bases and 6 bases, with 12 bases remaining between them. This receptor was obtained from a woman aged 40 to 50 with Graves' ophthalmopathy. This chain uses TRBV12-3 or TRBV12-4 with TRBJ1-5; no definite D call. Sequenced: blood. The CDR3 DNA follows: TGTGCCAGCAGTTTTAAAGCGGGAGGTCAGCCCCAGCATTTT. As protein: CASSFKAGGQPQHF.